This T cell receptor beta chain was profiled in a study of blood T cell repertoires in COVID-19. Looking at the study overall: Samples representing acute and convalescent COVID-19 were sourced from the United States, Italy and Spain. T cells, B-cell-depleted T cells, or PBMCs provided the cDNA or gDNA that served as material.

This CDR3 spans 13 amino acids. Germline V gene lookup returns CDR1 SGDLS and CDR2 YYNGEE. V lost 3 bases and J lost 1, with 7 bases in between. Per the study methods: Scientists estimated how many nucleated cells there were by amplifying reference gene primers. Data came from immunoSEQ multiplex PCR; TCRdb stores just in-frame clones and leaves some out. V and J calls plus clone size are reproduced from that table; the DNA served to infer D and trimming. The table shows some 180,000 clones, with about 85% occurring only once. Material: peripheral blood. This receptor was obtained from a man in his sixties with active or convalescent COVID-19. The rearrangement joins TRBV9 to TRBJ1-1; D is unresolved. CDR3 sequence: CASSAGRNTEAFF. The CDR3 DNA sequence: TGTGCCAGCAGCGCCGGGAGGAACACTGAAGCTTTCTTT.